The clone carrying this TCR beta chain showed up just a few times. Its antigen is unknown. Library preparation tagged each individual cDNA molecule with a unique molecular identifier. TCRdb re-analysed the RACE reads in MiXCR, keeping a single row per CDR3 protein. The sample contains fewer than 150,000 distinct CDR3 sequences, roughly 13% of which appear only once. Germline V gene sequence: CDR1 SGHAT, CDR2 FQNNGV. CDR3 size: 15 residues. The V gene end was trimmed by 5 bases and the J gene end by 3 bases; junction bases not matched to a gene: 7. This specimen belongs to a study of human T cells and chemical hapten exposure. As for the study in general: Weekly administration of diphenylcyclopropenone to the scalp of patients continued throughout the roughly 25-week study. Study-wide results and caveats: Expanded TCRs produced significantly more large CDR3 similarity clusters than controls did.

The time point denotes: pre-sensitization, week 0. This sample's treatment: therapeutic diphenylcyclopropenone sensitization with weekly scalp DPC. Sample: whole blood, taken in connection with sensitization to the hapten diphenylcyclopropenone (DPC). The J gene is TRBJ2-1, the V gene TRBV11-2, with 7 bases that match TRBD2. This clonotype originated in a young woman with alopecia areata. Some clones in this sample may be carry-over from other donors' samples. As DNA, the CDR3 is TGTGCCAGCAGCAAAGAAGGGAGGGACTACAATGAGCAGTTCTTC. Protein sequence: CASSKEGRDYNEQFF.